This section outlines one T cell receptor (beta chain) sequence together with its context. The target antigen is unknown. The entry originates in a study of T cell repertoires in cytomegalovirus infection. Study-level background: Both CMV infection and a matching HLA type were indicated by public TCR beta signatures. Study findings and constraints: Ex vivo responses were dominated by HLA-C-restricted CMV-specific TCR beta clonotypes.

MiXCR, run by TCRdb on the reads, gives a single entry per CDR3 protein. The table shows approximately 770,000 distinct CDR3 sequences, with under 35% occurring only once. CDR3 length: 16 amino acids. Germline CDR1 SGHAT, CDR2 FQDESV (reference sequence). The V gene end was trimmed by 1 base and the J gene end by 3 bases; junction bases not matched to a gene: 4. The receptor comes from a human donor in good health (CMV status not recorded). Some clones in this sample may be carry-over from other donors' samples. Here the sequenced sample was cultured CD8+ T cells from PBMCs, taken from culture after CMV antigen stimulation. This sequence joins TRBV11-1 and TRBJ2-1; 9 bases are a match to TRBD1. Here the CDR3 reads CASSLVDRGHYNEQFF. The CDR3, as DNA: TGTGCCAGCAGCTTAGTGGACAGGGGTCACTACAATGAGCAGTTCTTC.